The next 2 T cell receptor beta chains were all read from a single sample in a study of glioma-infiltrating T cells. TCR alpha and beta CDR3 regions were amplified from RNA using iRepertoire nested multiplex PCR. MiXCR, run by TCRdb on the multiplex PCR reads, gives a single entry per CDR3 protein. The top ten clones hold 35% of a sample with some 100,000 distinct CDR3 sequences, less than 30% of them seen once. Sequenced sample: glioma tissue, nonneoplastic brain tissue, or PBMCs (not recorded which). The receptors come from a human donor with low-grade glioma or glioblastoma, undergoing nonglioma brain surgery, or in good health (not recorded which).

V is TRBV7-2 and J is TRBJ2-3, with D unclear. The CDR3 has 15 amino acids. V lost 7 bases and J lost 0, with 14 bases in between. Germline V gene data show CDR1 as SGHTA and CDR2 as FQGNSA. CDR3 loop: CASKNIQTSTDTQYF. CDR3 sequence (DNA): TGTGCCAGCAAGAACATCCAGACTAGCACAGATACGCAGTATTTT.

This clonotype has just a few counts. The chain couples TRBV9 to TRBJ2-5; D gene ambiguous. V was pared by 0 bases and J by 2 bases, with 5 bases between. Germline loops: CDR1 SGDLS, CDR2 YYNGEE. This CDR3 region has 13 residues. CDR3 bases: TGTGCCAGCAGCGTAGGGCAACAAGAGACCCAGTACTTC. This encodes CASSVGQQETQYF.